This T cell receptor beta chain was identified in a study of blood T cell repertoires in COVID-19. Overall study context: There were acute and convalescent COVID-19 samples, and they came from the United States, Italy and Spain. In each case, the material was cDNA or gDNA derived from T cells, B-cell-depleted T cells, or PBMCs.

Germline-derived CDR1 and CDR2 are ENHRY and SYGVKD. V lost 4 bases and J 4 bases, leaving 15 bases between the germline ends. This CDR3 is 15 amino acids long. In the source study's methods: Cell counts per sample came from amplifying reference gene primers. The repertoire was sequenced with immunoSEQ multiplex PCR; TCRdb's copy has only in-frame clones and lacks some. From that table come the V and J calls and clone size; the DNA was used to work out D and trimming. Of 120,000 or so clones listed, approximately 70% are singletons. Material for sequencing was peripheral blood. The receptor was isolated from a human donor with acute or convalescent COVID-19. The donor label of this sample is uncertain. J is TRBJ2-3 and V is TRBV10-3; the D gene is possibly TRBD1 (6 bases). CDR3 DNA sequence: TGTGCCATCAGTGTTGGACAGAGTGTCGCAGATACGCAGTATTTT. Its protein product is CAISVGQSVADTQYF.